This TCR beta chain was documented in a study of blood T cell repertoires in COVID-19. At the level of the study: Acute and convalescent COVID-19 samples came from the United States, Italy and Spain. T cells, B-cell-depleted T cells, or PBMCs provided the cDNA or gDNA that served as material.

Per the authors' pipeline: For nucleated cells, counts were estimated from reference gene primer amplification. Some clones are missing from TCRdb's copy, which holds only in-frame ones; the method was immunoSEQ multiplex PCR. V, J and clone size reflect that table, while D and trimming were determined from the DNA. The sample lists 150,000 to 200,000 clones; 80% to 90% were seen once. The CDR3 loop spans 14 amino acids. Germline lookup yields CDR1 SEHNR and CDR2 FQNEAQ (reference sequence). Between the trimmed V and J ends, which lost 5 bases and 8 bases, there was a span of 15 bases. This chain connects TRBV7-9 to TRBJ1-4; maybe TRBD1 (5 bases). Sample: peripheral blood. The clonotype comes from a man in his fifties with active or convalescent COVID-19. The CDR3 loop reads CASSPFWEGEKLFF. CDR3 DNA: TGTGCCAGCAGCCCTTTTTGGGAGGGGGAAAAACTGTTTTTT. The entire variable domain, with the rest obtained from reference TRBV7-9 and TRBJ1-4, is as follows: DTGVSQNPRHKITKRGQNVTFRCDPISEHNRLYWYRQTLGQGPEFLTYFQNEAQLEKSRLLSDRFSAERPKGSFSTLEIQRTEQGDSAMYLCASSPFWEGEKLFFGSGTQLSVL.